The 18 T cell receptor beta chains given below trace back to one sample, sequenced in a study of cytomegalovirus exposure and HLA in healthy donors. In the PCR, 60 Vbeta and 13 Jbeta primers were used. Some clones are missing from TCRdb's copy, which holds only in-frame ones; the method was immunoSEQ multiplex PCR. Among around 150,000 clones listed, 80% to 90% were seen once. Sequences were obtained from PBMCs. The origin of the receptors is a man aged 18 to 30 in good health and CMV-seropositive.

The chain employs TRBV7-9 and TRBJ1-2; the match to TRBD1 covers 7 bases. The germline CDR1 and CDR2 sequences are SEHNR and FQNEAQ (reference sequence). This CDR3 spans 13 amino acids. The trim removed 0 bases at V and 7 bases at J, leaving 2 bases unmatched. CDR3 nucleotide sequence: TGTGCCAGCAGCTTAGCAGCAGGGGGTGGCTACACCTTC. It codes for CASSLAAGGGYTF.

The CDR3 protein is CASSLGPGGGEQFF. The CDR3 DNA reads TGCGCCAGCAGCTTGGGGCCAGGAGGTGGTGAGCAGTTCTTC. The V gene is TRBV5-1, the J gene TRBJ2-1; possible D gene TRBD2, 5 bases. The CDR3 is made up of 14 amino acids. Trimming left V 0 bases short and J 9 bases short, with 13 bases between. CDR1 SGHRS and CDR2 YFSETQ come from the germline V gene.

The chain uses TRBV5-1 and TRBJ2-7, with 8 positions matching TRBD2. Germline lookup yields CDR1 SGHRS and CDR2 YFSETQ. This CDR3 has 14 residues. The V and J ends lost 1 base and 6 bases, in that order; junction bases with no gene match: 6. This chain's CDR3 is CASSLMAGGLEQYF. The CDR3 nucleotides read TGCGCCAGCAGCTTGATGGCGGGGGGTCTCGAGCAGTACTTC.

V usage is TRBV2 and J usage is TRBJ2-5, with a weak D call TRBD1 (6 bases). The CDR3 covers 13 residues. V was shortened by 6 bases and J by 0 bases, with 8 bases between the two germline ends. Germline V gene sequence: CDR1 SNHLY, CDR2 FYNNEI. Here the CDR3 DNA reads TGTGCCAGCAGGTCAGGGGACCAAGAGACCCAGTACTTC. Translated: CASRSGDQETQYF.

For this clone: Other DNA variants within this sample encode the same CDR3. The chain recombines TRBV9 with TRBJ2-7; 10 positions match TRBD2. With V trimmed by 3 bases and J by 2 bases, 2 bases remained unmatched. The length of the CDR3 is 14 residues. Germline V gene data show CDR1 as SGDLS and CDR2 as YYNGEE. CDR3 amino acids: CASSASGGAYEQYF. The CDR3 DNA reads as TGTGCCAGCAGCGCGAGCGGGGGGGCCTACGAGCAGTACTTC.

The chain links TRBV7-6 to TRBJ1-2; 9 bases map to TRBD1. This CDR3 is 14 amino acids long. Looked up from germline, CDR1 is SGHVS and CDR2 is FNYEAQ. J gave up 10 bases and V 0 bases, and 6 bases lay outside the gene matches. The DNA of the CDR3 is TGTGCCAGCAGCTTAGCGCAAGGACAGGGGCCCTACACCTTC. Translating it yields CASSLAQGQGPYTF.

This clone was seen only a few times. The CDR3 protein is CASSLPTAQGTEAFF. Here the CDR3 DNA reads TGTGCCAGCAGCCTGCCGACAGCCCAGGGCACTGAAGCTTTCTTT. J is TRBJ1-1 and V is TRBV5-6, with D perhaps TRBD1 (5 bases). The CDR3 runs to 15 residues. In germline, CDR1 is SGHDT, CDR2 YYEEEE. Between the trimmed V and J ends, which lost 4 bases and 4 bases, there was a span of 17 bases. Filled out from reference TRBV5-6 and TRBJ1-1, the complete variable domain reads DAGVTQSPTHLIKTRGQQVTLRCSPKSGHDTVSWYQQALGQGPQFIFQYYEEEERQRGNFPDRFSGHQFPNYSSELNVNALLLGDSALYLCASSLPTAQGTEAFFGQGTRLTVV.

The CDR3 reads CATSVLSGELFF. CDR3 in DNA: TGTGCCACCAGCGTTCTCTCCGGGGAGCTGTTTTTT. This sequence joins TRBV15 and TRBJ2-2; D is unresolved. This CDR3 is built from 12 residues. Looked up from germline, CDR1 is LNHNV and CDR2 is YYDKDF (reference sequence). V was pared by 5 bases and J by 6 bases, with 7 bases between.

The rearrangement joins TRBV15 to TRBJ1-6; TRBD1 might be the D (6 bases). V lost 1 base to trimming and J lost 9 bases, with 13 bases between them. The length of the CDR3 is 15 residues. Germline V CDR1 and CDR2: LNHNV, YYDKDF (reference sequence). The CDR3 DNA reads TGTGCCACCAGCAGAGTGCAGGGGTGCTGTTCACCCCTCCACTTT. Translation: CATSRVQGCCSPLHF.

CDR3 in amino acids: CASSARTSGGPGDTGELFF. DNA of the CDR3: TGTGCCAGCAGTGCAAGGACTAGCGGGGGGCCGGGGGACACCGGGGAGCTGTTTTTT. The chain uses TRBV6-1 and TRBJ2-2; 14 bases map to TRBD2. CDR3 length: 19 amino acids. Germline loops: CDR1 MNHNS, CDR2 SASEGT. The V segment lost 4 bases and the J segment 3 bases; nucleotides outside the gene matches: 10.

This sequence joins TRBV6-5 and TRBJ2-5, with D possibly TRBD1 on 6 matching bases. The CDR3 contains 14 residues. V was cut by 2 bases and J by 4 bases, with 11 bases left in between. Germline-derived CDR1 and CDR2 are MNHEY and SVGAGI. CDR3: CASSYDRTRETQYF. The CDR3 DNA sequence: TGTGCCAGCAGTTACGACAGGACCCGAGAGACCCAGTACTTC.

CDR3 amino acids: CASSLRDYGTDTQYF. In DNA form, the CDR3 reads TGTGCCAGCAGCCTCCGGGACTACGGCACAGATACGCAGTATTTT. This sequence joins TRBV7-2 and TRBJ2-3; the match to TRBD2 covers 7 bases. Trimming took 5 bases from V and 1 from J; bases not matched to a gene: 6. From germline, CDR1 is SGHTA and CDR2 FQGNSA. This CDR3 has 15 residues.

V is TRBV19 and J is TRBJ2-3; 9 bases are a match to TRBD2. With V trimmed by 1 base and J by 2 bases, 1 base remained unmatched. The CDR3 is made up of 15 amino acids. CDR1 LNHDA and CDR2 SQIVND come from the germline V gene (reference sequence). CDR3 sequence: CASSIGLADTDTQYF. Here the CDR3 DNA reads TGTGCCAGTAGTATAGGACTAGCGGACACAGATACGCAGTATTTT.

The rearrangement uses TRBV7-9 and TRBJ1-4; D perhaps matches TRBD1 (5 bases). Trimming shortened V by 5 bases and J by 8 bases, and 21 bases separated the two germline ends. Germline-derived CDR1 and CDR2 are SEHNR and FQNEAQ (reference sequence). The length of the CDR3 is 16 residues. For the CDR3, the DNA is TGTGCCAGCAGCCTCTTCGACCGGGAGCCAGGGGAAAAACTGTTTTTT. This encodes CASSLFDREPGEKLFF.

The CDR3 region has the DNA TGTGCCAGCAGCGCTCCGGACAGGGCCCAAGAGACCCAGTACTTC. It translates to CASSAPDRAQETQYF. The chain employs TRBV11-3 and TRBJ2-5; TRBD1 aligns across 8 bases. The V gene end was trimmed by 5 bases and the J gene end by 1 base; junction bases not matched to a gene: 6. CDR1 and CDR2 (germline): SGHNT, YENEEA. The length of the CDR3 is 15 residues. Full variable domain (missing parts from reference TRBV11-3 and TRBJ2-5): EAGVVQSPRYKIIEKKQPVAFWCNPISGHNTLYWYLQNLGQGPELLIRYENEEAVDDSQLPKDRFSAERLKGVDSTLKIQPAELGDSAVYLCASSAPDRAQETQYFGPGTRLLVL.

This chain joins TRBV15 and TRBJ2-7; D unresolved. Germline V gene sequence: CDR1 LNHNV, CDR2 YYDKDF (reference sequence). The V and J ends lost 2 bases and 1 base respectively, with 12 bases between them. This CDR3 comprises 15 residues. CDR3 in DNA: TGTGCCACCAGCAGATATTTTGGGCCTTCCTACGAGCAGTACTTC. Translation gives CATSRYFGPSYEQYF.

The chain couples TRBV10-3 to TRBJ1-4, with D perhaps TRBD1 (6 bases). The CDR3 has 12 residues. Trimming pared 9 bases from V and 8 bases from J, leaving 13 bases between. CDR1 is ENHRY and CDR2 is SYGVKD in the germline V gene. The CDR3 region is CAIRTAGEKLFF. The CDR3 nucleotides read TGTGCCATTCGGACAGCCGGCGAAAAACTGTTTTTT.

The V gene is TRBV9, the J gene TRBJ2-2; 8 bases are shared with TRBD1. The CDR3 runs 16 residues. Germline V CDR1 and CDR2: SGDLS, YYNGEE. V trimming: 6 bases; J trimming: 4 bases; junction bases outside the gene matches: 11. The CDR3 DNA reads as TGTGCCAGCAACCCAGGGGGCGAAACTGGCACCGGGGAGCTGTTTTTT. Amino acid sequence: CASNPGGETGTGELFF.